The sequence of this T cell receptor (beta chain) was determined in a study of blood T cell repertoires in COVID-19. Looking at the study overall: The cDNA or gDNA used as material had been derived from T cells, B-cell-depleted T cells, or PBMCs.

The data were produced by immunoSEQ multiplex PCR, yet TCRdb's version contains in-frame clones alone and is incomplete. Found here are roughly 74,000 clones, approximately 84% of them singletons; the top ten hold about 35%. The V gene end was trimmed by 4 bases and the J gene end by 4 bases; junction bases not matched to a gene: 11. CDR3 size: 17 residues. Germline CDR1 and CDR2: LNHDA and SQIVND (reference sequence). The clonotype comes from a man aged 70-80 years with acute or convalescent COVID-19. This sequence joins TRBV19 and TRBJ2-2, with 8 bases aligning to TRBD1. Sequencing was carried out using peripheral blood. The CDR3 DNA reads as TGTGCCAGTAGTAAAAAAACCTCAGGGGGCCTCACCGGGGAGCTGTTTTTT. This translates into CASSKKTSGGLTGELFF.